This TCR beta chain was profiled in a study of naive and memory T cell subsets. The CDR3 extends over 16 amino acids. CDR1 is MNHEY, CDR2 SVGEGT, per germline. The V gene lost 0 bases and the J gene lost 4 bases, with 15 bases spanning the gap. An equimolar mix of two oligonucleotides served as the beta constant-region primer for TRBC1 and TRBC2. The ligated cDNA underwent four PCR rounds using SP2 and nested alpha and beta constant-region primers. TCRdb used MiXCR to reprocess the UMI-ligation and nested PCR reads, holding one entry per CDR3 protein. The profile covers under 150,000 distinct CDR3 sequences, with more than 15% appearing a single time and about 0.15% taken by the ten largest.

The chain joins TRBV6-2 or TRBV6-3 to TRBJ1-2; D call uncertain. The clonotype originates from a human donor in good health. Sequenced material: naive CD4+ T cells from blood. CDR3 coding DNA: TGTGCCAGCAGTTACTCGATTCGGCACGACGGCTATGGCTACACCTTC. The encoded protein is CASSYSIRHDGYGYTF.